This T cell receptor beta chain was sequenced for a study of control samples from healthy donors and cancer patients. Germline V lookup: CDR1 SQVTM, CDR2 ANQGSEA. CDR3 length: 16 amino acids. Trimming shortened V by 6 bases and J by 0 bases, and 18 bases separated the two germline ends. Profiling relied on immunoSEQ multiplex PCR, and the TCRdb table lists in-frame clones only, not all of them. The table records some 140,000 clones, 70% to 90% of them present only once. This clonotype originated in a woman in her twenties or thirties in good health. The rearrangement uses TRBV29-1 and TRBJ1-3; D unclear. Sequencing was done on a sample of blood. The CDR3 bases are TGCAGCGTCTCAAGGAGGTCGGATTCCTCTGGAAACACCATATATTTT. Its protein is CSVSRRSDSSGNTIYF.